The subject of this entry is one T cell receptor (beta chain). There is no known antigen for this receptor. Per-base qualities were not stored, and no clone one base away is much larger. The CDR3 regions of human TCRbeta chains were analyzed by immunosequencing. In the source study's methods: TCRs in the repertoires were matched against a reference library of SARS-CoV-2-specific TCRs that had been generated with the MIRA antigen-specificity platform. Breadth was defined as the fraction of unique TCRs that were SARS-CoV-2-associated, and depth was defined as the fraction of total T cells that were SARS-CoV-2-associated. Using the MIRA data, every spike-specific TCR was mapped to the spike region that the TCR reacted to and assigned to either a CD4 or a CD8 class. Log10-transformed breadth and depth values were compared by one-way ANOVA with Sidak's multiple comparisons tests. What TCRdb holds here is the immuneACCESS table cut down to in-frame rearrangements. Part of the clones is not present; checked against another copy, under half of the missing clones reflect an unresolved V gene, and the others are unexplained. From that table come the V and J calls and clone size; the DNA was used to work out D and trimming. Within this sample are about 160,000 clones, with 92% of them counted one time only. Less than 4.5% of the sample goes to the ten largest clones.

According to the study, the label for this sample's time point signals: baseline before first vaccination. In the paper's terms, the treatment or condition label means: meningococcal conjugate vaccine given as trial control. Vaccinee samples came from UK trials COV001 and COV002, including a single-blind randomized controlled phase 2/3 trial of AZD1222 (ChAdOx1 nCoV-19) in healthy adults. For TCRbeta chain sequencing, PBMC samples from trial participants were taken at day 0 and at day 28 after the second dose. Including cysteine and phenylalanine, the CDR3 has 14 amino acids. The sequence is cut down to CDR3 DNA, 42 bases in frame from base 1. The junction carries 16 bases between V and J, which are trimmed by 6 bases and 5 bases respectively. Via the germline V gene (reference sequence), CDR1 is LNHDA and CDR2 SQIVND. The data are from a study of T cell responses to AZD1222 COVID-19 vaccine (dated by TCRdb to about 2021). Study-wide context: TCR sequencing covered more than 230 trial participants: 207 given two doses of AZD1222 and approximately 26 given two doses of MenACWY control vaccine. Trial participants were enrolled by age into 18-55, 56-69 and 70-plus year subgroups, with approximately 160, 26 and 62 TCR-sequenced participants respectively.

On the study overall, not on this receptor specifically: The 56-69-year group was small, and its depth increase did not reach significance, likely because of low power. Conclusions about previously exposed vaccinees are limited, since just six AZD1222 recipients were seropositive for SARS-CoV-2 at baseline. Reportedly, close to half of the unique spike-specific TCRs recognized epitopes lying outside the regions that are mutated in the B.1.351 and B.1.1.7 variants. After two AZD1222 doses, spike-specific TCR breadth and depth were significantly higher than at day 0 and than in MenACWY recipients. CD4 TCRs associated with the vaccine covered the entire spike protein, and the dominant responses were in regions 160-218 and 743-854. Participants were mostly white British, with more females than males. The authors suggested clonal diversity may have been underestimated. No day 14 peak-response samples were available, so repertoires were characterized only after the peak T cell response.

The chain employs TRBV19 and TRBJ1-2; TRBD1 is possibly the D segment (5 matching bases). Specimen: peripheral blood, collected on day 0 of MenACWY control vaccination. The clonotype comes from an adult in good health. The bases read TGTGCCAGTAGCCCCTGGGACCCCTTTTATGGCTACACCTTC. This encodes CASSPWDPFYGYTF.